The clone carrying this T cell receptor (beta chain) showed up just once. Its antigen remains unidentified. The data are from a study of post-analysis software for immune sequencing data. Study observations and caveats: Comparison of patients with controls showed five TRBV segments more frequent in patients, TRBV5-6, TRBV5-1 and TRBV20-1 among them.

Unique molecular identifiers were present in the TCR beta cDNA libraries. One entry per CDR3 protein results from TCRdb running MiXCR on the PCR reads. The table records under 900,000 distinct CDR3 sequences, roughly 50% of them present only once. Germline values: CDR1 SQVTM, CDR2 ANQGSEA. Trimming removed 5 bases from V and 0 bases from J, with 13 bases in between. CDR3 size: 14 residues. Material for sequencing was blood. The genes are TRBV29-1 and TRBJ1-1; possible D gene TRBD1, 5 bases. The TCR sequence derives from a girl aged 5-17 years with multiple sclerosis. The CDR3 DNA reads as TGCAGCGTTAGGCAGGGTGGTATGAACACTGAAGCTTTCTTT. Encoded protein: CSVRQGGMNTEAFF.